The 7 T cell receptor beta chains reported below all come from one sample, sequenced in a study of T cell changes during pregnancy in multiple sclerosis. Profiling relied on immunoSEQ multiplex PCR, and the TCRdb table lists in-frame clones only, not all of them. This table has about 59,000 clones, roughly 94% appearing once. The material sequenced was CD8+ T cells from peripheral blood mononuclear cells, taken after pregnancy. These receptors were taken from a female donor with multiple sclerosis, enrolled in a pregnancy study.

The V gene is TRBV27, the J gene TRBJ2-7; the D gene is possibly TRBD1 (8 bases). The V gene lost 7 bases and the J gene lost 6 bases, with 22 bases spanning the gap. The CDR3 sequence is 15 residues long. Germline-derived CDR1 and CDR2 are MNHEY and SMNVEV (reference sequence). CDR3 sequence: CASKDLEDREGEQYF. In DNA form, the CDR3 reads TGTGCCAGCAAGGACCTCGAGGACAGGGAGGGCGAGCAGTACTTC.

The chain links TRBV25-1 to TRBJ2-7; possible D gene TRBD1, 5 bases. V lost 5 bases, J lost 3 bases, and 8 bases lay in between. Germline V gene lookup returns CDR1 MGHDK and CDR2 SYGVNS. The CDR3 extends over 12 amino acids. CDR3 sequence reads: CASSTDSYEQYF. The CDR3, as DNA: TGTGCCAGCAGTACCGACAGCTACGAGCAGTACTTC.

V and J are TRBV19 and TRBJ2-7, with TRBD1 matching over 7 bases. Per the germline V gene, CDR1 is LNHDA and CDR2 is SQIVND (reference sequence). CDR3 size: 16 residues. Trimming removed 5 bases from V and 2 bases from J; junction bases left unmatched: 12. In DNA, the CDR3 is TGTGCCAGTAGTGCCCTATCCGGGACAGTGACCTACGAGCAGTACTTC. It yields the protein CASSALSGTVTYEQYF. The whole variable domain, remainder taken from reference TRBV19 and TRBJ2-7, is DGGITQSPKYLFRKEGQNVTLSCEQNLNHDAMYWYRQDPGQGLRLIYYSQIVNDFQKGDIAEGYSVSREKKESFPLTVTSAQKNPTAFYLCASSALSGTVTYEQYFGPGTRLTVT.

J is TRBJ1-1 and V is TRBV4-1; 7 bases line up with TRBD1. The germline V gene encodes CDR1 MGHRA and CDR2 YSYEKL. The CDR3 has 17 amino acids. The J segment lost 0 bases and the V segment lost 0 bases, leaving 7 bases of the junction unmatched. The CDR3 reads CASSQEGIGTVNTEAFF. CDR3 nucleotide sequence: TGCGCCAGCAGCCAAGAGGGTATAGGGACAGTGAACACTGAAGCTTTCTTT.

The gene calls are TRBV4-3 and TRBJ1-2; D is uncertain. From germline, CDR1 is LGHNA and CDR2 YSLEER. Between the trimmed V and J ends, which lost 1 base and 6 bases, there was a span of 9 bases. There are 13 residues in the CDR3. The CDR3 protein is CASSQGNGDGYTF. Written as DNA, the CDR3 is TGCGCCAGCAGCCAAGGGAACGGGGATGGCTACACCTTC.

This clone was picked up a small number of times. V gene TRBV15 combines with J gene TRBJ1-6, with D tentatively TRBD1 (6 bases). Trimming removed 3 bases from V and 7 bases from J, with 10 bases in between. Germline V gene data show CDR1 as LNHNV and CDR2 as YYDKDF (reference sequence). The CDR3 extends over 14 amino acids. The CDR3 region is CATSRSGENSPLHF. The CDR3, as DNA: TGTGCCACCAGCAGGTCAGGGGAAAATTCACCCCTCCACTTT. The entire variable domain, with the rest obtained from reference TRBV15 and TRBJ1-6, is as follows: DAMVIQNPRYQVTQFGKPVTLSCSQTLNHNVMYWYQQKSSQAPKLLFHYYDKDFNNEADTPDNFQSRRPNTSFCFLDIRSPGLGDTAMYLCATSRSGENSPLHFGNGTRLTVT.

This chain connects TRBV5-4 to TRBJ2-7; perhaps TRBD2 as D (5 bases). Germline CDR1 reads SGHNT; CDR2 reads YYREEE (reference sequence). The CDR3 is 14 residues long. V lost 1 base and J 4 bases, leaving 12 bases between the germline ends. The CDR3 DNA sequence: TGTGCCAGCAGCTTGATATCCGGGGAGTACGAGCAGTACTTC. Translating it yields CASSLISGEYEQYF.